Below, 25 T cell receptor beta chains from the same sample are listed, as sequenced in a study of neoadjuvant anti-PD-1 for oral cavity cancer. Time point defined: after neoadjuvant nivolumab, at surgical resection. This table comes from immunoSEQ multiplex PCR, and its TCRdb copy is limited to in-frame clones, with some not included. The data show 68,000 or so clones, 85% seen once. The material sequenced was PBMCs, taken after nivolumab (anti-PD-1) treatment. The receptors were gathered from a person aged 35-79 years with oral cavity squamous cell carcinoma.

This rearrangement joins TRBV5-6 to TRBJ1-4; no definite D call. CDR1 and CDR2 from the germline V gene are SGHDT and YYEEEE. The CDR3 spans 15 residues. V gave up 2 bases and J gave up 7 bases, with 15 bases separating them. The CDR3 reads CASSFRTPGREKLFF. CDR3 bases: TGTGCCAGCAGCTTTAGGACCCCTGGACGTGAAAAACTGTTTTTT.

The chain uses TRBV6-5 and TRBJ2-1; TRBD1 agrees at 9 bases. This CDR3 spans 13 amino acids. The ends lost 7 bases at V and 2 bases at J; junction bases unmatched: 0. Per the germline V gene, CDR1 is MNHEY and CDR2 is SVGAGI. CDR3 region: CASNRGPYNEQFF. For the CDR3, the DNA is TGTGCCAGCAACAGGGGGCCCTACAATGAGCAGTTCTTC.

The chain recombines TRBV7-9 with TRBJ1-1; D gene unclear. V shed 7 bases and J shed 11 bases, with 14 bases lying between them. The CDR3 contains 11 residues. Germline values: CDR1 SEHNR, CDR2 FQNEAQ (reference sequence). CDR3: CASTQRNDAFF. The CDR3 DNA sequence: TGTGCCAGCACCCAGCGAAATGACGCTTTCTTT. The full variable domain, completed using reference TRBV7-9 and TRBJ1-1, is DTGVSQNPRHKITKRGQNVTFRCDPISEHNRLYWYRQTLGQGPEFLTYFQNEAQLEKSRLLSDRFSAERPKGSFSTLEIQRTEQGDSAMYLCASTQRNDAFFGQGTRLTVV.

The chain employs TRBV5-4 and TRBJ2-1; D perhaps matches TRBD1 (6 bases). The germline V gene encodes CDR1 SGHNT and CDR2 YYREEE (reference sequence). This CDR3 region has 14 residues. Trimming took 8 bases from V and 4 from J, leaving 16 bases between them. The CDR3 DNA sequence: TGTGCCAGTAGGGGGAGCGTTACATACAATGAGCAGTTCTTC. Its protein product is CASRGSVTYNEQFF.

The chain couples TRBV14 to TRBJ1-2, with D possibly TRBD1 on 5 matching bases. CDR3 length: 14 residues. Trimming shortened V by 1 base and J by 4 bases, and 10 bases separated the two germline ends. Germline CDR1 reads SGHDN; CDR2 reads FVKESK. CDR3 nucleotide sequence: TGTGCCAGCAGCCAAGTCCAAGGGGCCTATGGCTACACCTTC. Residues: CASSQVQGAYGYTF. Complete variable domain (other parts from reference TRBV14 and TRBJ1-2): EAGVTQFPSHSVIEKGQTVTLRCDPISGHDNLYWYRRVMGKEIKFLLHFVKESKQDESGMPNNRFLAERTGGTYSTLKVQPAELEDSGVYFCASSQVQGAYGYTFGSGTRLTVV.

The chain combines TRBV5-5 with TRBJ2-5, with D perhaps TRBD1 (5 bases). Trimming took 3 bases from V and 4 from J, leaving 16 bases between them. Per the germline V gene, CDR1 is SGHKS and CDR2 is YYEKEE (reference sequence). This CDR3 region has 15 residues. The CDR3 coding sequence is TGTGCCAGCAGCTACCCGGTGGGGCAGGGAGAGACCCAGTACTTC. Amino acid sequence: CASSYPVGQGETQYF.

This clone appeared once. For the CDR3, the DNA is TGTGCCAGTAGTATAGGACAGTCCTCTGGGGCCAACGTCCTGACTTTC. Its protein is CASSIGQSSGANVLTF. The gene calls are TRBV19 and TRBJ2-6; D is possibly TRBD1 (5 bases). Trimming took 1 base from V and 0 from J, leaving 7 bases between them. The CDR3 runs to 16 residues. Germline loops: CDR1 LNHDA, CDR2 SQIVND (reference sequence).

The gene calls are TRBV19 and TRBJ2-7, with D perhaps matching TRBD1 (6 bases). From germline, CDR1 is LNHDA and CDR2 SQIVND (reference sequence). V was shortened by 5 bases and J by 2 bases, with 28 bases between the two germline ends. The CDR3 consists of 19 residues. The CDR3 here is CASSLGGIDKPSSTYEQYF. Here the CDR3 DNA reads TGTGCCAGTAGTTTAGGGGGAATCGACAAGCCGTCCTCGACCTACGAGCAGTACTTC.

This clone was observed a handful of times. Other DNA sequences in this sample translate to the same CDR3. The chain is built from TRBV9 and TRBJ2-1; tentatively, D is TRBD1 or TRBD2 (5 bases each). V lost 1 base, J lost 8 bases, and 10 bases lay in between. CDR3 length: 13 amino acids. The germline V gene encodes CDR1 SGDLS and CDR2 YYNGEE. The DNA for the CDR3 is TGTGCCAGCAGCGTAAGAGGGGTCGATGAGCAGTTCTTC. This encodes CASSVRGVDEQFF. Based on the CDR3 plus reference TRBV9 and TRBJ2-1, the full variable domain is DSGVTQTPKHLITATGQRVTLRCSPRSGDLSVYWYQQSLDQGLQFLIQYYNGEERAKGNILERFSAQQFPDLHSELNLSSLELGDSALYFCASSVRGVDEQFFGPGTRLTVL.

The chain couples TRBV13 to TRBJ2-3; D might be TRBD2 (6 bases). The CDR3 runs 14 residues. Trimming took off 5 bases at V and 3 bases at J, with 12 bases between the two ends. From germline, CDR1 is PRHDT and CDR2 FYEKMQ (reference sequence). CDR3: CASSPKRVTDTQYF. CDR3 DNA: TGTGCCAGCAGCCCTAAGCGGGTGACAGATACGCAGTATTTT.

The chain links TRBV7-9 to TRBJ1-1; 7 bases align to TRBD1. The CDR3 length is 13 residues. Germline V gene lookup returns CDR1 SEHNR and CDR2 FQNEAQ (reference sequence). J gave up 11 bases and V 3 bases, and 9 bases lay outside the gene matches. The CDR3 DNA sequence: TGTGCCAGCAGCTTTGGGACAGCGTCGATGGCTTTCTTT. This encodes CASSFGTASMAFF.

CDR3 loop: CASSAGQGRTEAFF. As DNA, the CDR3 is TGTGCCAGCAGTGCAGGACAGGGGCGGACTGAAGCTTTCTTT. This sequence joins TRBV28 and TRBJ1-1; 9 nucleotides line up with TRBD1. V was pared by 5 bases and J by 5 bases, with 6 bases of the junction left unmatched. CDR1 is MDHEN and CDR2 is SYDVKM in the germline V gene. The CDR3 covers 14 residues. Based on the CDR3 plus reference TRBV28 and TRBJ1-1, the full variable domain is DVKVTQSSRYLVKRTGEKVFLECVQDMDHENMFWYRQDPGLGLRLIYFSYDVKMKEKGDIPEGYSVSREKKERFSLILESASTNQTSMYLCASSAGQGRTEAFFGQGTRLTVV.

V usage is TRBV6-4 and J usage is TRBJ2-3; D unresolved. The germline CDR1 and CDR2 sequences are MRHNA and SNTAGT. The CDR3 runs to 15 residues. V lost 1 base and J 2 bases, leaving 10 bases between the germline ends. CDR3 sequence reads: CASSDWATLTDTQYF. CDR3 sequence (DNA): TGTGCCAGCAGTGACTGGGCAACTCTCACAGATACGCAGTATTTT.

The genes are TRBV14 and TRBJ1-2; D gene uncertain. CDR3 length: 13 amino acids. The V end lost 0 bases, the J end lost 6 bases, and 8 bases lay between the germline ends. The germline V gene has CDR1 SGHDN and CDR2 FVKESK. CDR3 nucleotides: TGTGCCAGCAGCCAAGAGGTTGGTGATGGCTACACCTTC. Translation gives CASSQEVGDGYTF.

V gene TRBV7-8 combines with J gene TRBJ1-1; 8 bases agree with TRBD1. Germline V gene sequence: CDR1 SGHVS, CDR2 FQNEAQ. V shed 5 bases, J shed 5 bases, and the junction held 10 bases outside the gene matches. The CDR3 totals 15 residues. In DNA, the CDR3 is TGTGCCAGCAGCCCACTTACAGGGGGGAGTACTGAAGCTTTCTTT. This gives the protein CASSPLTGGSTEAFF.

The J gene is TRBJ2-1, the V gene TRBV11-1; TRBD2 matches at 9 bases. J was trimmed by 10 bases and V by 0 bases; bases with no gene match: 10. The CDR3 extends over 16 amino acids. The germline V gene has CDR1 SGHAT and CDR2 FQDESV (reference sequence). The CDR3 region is CASSLAGVAGALEQFF. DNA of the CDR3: TGTGCCAGCAGCTTAGCGGGGGTAGCGGGGGCTTTAGAGCAGTTCTTC.

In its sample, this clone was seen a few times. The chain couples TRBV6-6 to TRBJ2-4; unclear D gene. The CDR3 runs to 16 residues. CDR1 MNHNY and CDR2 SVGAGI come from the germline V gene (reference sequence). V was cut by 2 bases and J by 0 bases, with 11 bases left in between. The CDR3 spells CASSYESFLAKNIQYF. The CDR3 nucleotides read TGTGCCAGCAGTTACGAGTCTTTCCTAGCCAAAAACATTCAGTACTTC.

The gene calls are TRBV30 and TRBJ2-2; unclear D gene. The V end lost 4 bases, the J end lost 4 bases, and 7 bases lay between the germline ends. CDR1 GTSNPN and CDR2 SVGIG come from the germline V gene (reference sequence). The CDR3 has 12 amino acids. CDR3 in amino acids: CAWKYATGELFF. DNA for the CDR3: TGTGCCTGGAAGTACGCCACCGGGGAGCTGTTTTTT.

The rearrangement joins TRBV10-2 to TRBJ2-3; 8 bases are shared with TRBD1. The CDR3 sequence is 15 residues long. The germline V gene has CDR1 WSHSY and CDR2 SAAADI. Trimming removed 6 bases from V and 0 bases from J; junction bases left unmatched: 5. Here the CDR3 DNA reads TGCGCCAGCAGAGACAGGGGACGGAGCACAGATACGCAGTATTTT. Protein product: CASRDRGRSTDTQYF.

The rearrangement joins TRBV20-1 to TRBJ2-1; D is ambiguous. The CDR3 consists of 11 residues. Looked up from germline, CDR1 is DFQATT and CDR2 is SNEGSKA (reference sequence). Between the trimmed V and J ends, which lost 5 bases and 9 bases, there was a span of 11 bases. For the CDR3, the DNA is TGCAGTGCTCCCAACCAGGCTGAGCAGTTCTTC. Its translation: CSAPNQAEQFF.

CDR3 amino acids: CASSLSGFPADTQYF. The CDR3 nucleotides read TGCGCCAGCAGCTTATCAGGTTTTCCCGCAGATACGCAGTATTTT. V is TRBV5-1 and J is TRBJ2-3; unclear D gene. CDR3 length: 15 amino acids. Germline V gives CDR1 SGHRS, CDR2 YFSETQ. V shed 2 bases and J shed 4 bases, with 14 bases lying between them. Full variable domain (missing parts from reference TRBV5-1 and TRBJ2-3): KAGVTQTPRYLIKTRGQQVTLSCSPISGHRSVSWYQQTPGQGLQFLFEYFSETQRNKGNFPGRFSGRQFSNSRSEMNVSTLELGDSALYLCASSLSGFPADTQYFGPGTRLTVL.

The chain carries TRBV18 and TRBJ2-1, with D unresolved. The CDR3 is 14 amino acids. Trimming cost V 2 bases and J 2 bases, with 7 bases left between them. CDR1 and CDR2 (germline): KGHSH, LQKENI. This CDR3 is CASSPVTTYNEQFF. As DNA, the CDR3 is TGTGCCAGCTCACCAGTAACGACCTACAATGAGCAGTTCTTC.

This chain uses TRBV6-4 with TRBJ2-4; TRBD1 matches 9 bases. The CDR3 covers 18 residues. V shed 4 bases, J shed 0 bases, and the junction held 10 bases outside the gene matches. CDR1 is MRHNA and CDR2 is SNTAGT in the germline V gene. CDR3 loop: CASSAWDRDHLAKNIQYF. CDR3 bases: TGTGCCAGCAGTGCATGGGACAGGGACCATCTAGCCAAAAACATTCAGTACTTC.

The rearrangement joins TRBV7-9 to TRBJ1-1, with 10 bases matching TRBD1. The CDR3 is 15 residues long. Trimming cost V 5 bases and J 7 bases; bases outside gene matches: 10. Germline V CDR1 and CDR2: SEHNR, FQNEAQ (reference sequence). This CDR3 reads CASSPGGQGLGEAFF. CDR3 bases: TGTGCCAGCAGCCCCGGGGGACAGGGGTTGGGTGAAGCTTTCTTT.

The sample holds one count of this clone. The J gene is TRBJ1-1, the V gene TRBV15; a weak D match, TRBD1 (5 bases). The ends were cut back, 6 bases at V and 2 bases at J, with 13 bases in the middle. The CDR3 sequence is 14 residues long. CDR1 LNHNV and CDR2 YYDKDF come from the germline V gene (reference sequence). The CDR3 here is CATSSGVANTEAFF. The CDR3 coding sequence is TGTGCCACCAGTTCGGGGGTGGCAAACACTGAAGCTTTCTTT. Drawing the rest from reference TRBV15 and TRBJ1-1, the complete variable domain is DAMVIQNPRYQVTQFGKPVTLSCSQTLNHNVMYWYQQKSSQAPKLLFHYYDKDFNNEADTPDNFQSRRPNTSFCFLDIRSPGLGDTAMYLCATSSGVANTEAFFGQGTRLTVV.